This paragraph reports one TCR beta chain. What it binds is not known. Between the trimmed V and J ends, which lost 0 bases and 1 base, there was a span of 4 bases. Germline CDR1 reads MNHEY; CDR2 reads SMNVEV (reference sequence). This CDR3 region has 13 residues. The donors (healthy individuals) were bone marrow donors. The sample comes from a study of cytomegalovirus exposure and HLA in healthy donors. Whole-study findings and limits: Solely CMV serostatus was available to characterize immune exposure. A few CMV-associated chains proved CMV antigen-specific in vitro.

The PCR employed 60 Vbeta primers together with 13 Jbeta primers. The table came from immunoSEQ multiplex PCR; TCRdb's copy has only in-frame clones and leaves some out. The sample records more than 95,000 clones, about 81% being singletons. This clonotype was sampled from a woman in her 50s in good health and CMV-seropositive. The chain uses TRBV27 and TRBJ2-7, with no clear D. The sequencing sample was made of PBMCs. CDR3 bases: TGTGCCAGCAGTTTATCCCCATCCTACGAGCAGTACTTC. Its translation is CASSLSPSYEQYF.